These T cell receptor beta chains were read from a single sample in a study of T cell responses to AZD1222 COVID-19 vaccine. The repertoire was sequenced with immunoSEQ multiplex PCR; TCRdb's copy has only in-frame clones and lacks some. The data show 75,000 to 100,000 clones, 75% to 90% seen once. The sample in question was peripheral blood, obtained on day 0 of AZD1222 vaccination. The receptor set was obtained from an adult in good health. Each CDR3 is given with its conserved first and last residue. D genes are given only for firm matches. Clone size is not always given. Where it is, it says once, few, many or a class for expanded clones.

TRBJ2-5 | NA | NA | TRBV11-3 | CASSLGLGQETQYF | TGTGCCAGCAGCTTAGGGCTAGGTCAAGAGACCCAGTACTTC
TRBJ2-1 | NA | NA | TRBV27 | CASSLRGGGNLAGQFF | TGTGCCAGCAGTTTACGCGGCGGGGGCAATCTCGCAGGGCAGTTCTTC
TRBJ1-2 | NA | NA | TRBV6-5 | CASSYSSGSPNYGYTF | TGTGCCAGCAGTTACTCGTCGGGGTCCCCTAACTATGGCTACACCTTC
TRBJ1-4 | once | NA | TRBV5-1 | CASSPTGTNEKLFF | TGCGCCAGCAGCCCAACAGGGACTAATGAAAAACTGTTTTTT
TRBJ2-6 | NA | NA | TRBV6-5 | CASMADGANVLTF | TGTGCCAGCATGGCGGATGGGGCCAACGTCCTGACTTTC
TRBJ2-2 | once | NA | TRBV6-5 | CASSYSPTSNTGELFF | TGTGCCAGCAGTTACTCGCCGACATCGAACACCGGGGAGCTGTTTTTT
TRBJ2-1 | NA | TRBD1 | TRBV9 | CASSEAGQGFFEQFF | TGTGCCAGCAGCGAGGCGGGACAGGGGTTTTTTGAGCAGTTCTTC
TRBJ2-7 | once | TRBD2 | TRBV10-3 | CAISGTSSDEQYF | TGTGCCATCAGTGGGACTAGTTCTGACGAGCAGTACTTC
TRBJ2-2 | NA | NA | TRBV7-9 | CASARGSGELFF | TGTGCCAGCGCCCGGGGGTCCGGGGAGCTGTTTTTT
TRBJ2-1 | once | NA | TRBV29-1 | CSVARDSSSYNEQFF | TGCAGCGTCGCACGGGACTCGAGCTCCTACAATGAGCAGTTCTTC
TRBJ1-2 | NA | TRBD1 | TRBV7-9 | CASSLEGAHGYTF | TGTGCCAGCAGCTTGGAGGGGGCGCATGGCTACACCTTC
TRBJ1-2 | NA | TRBD1 | TRBV3-1/TRBV3-2 | CASSYRGEGGYTF | TGTGCCAGCAGTTACAGGGGAGAAGGTGGCTACACCTTC
TRBJ2-1 | NA | TRBD2 | TRBV5-4 | CASSLGGLAGGYNEQFF | TGTGCCAGCAGCTTGGGGGGCCTAGCGGGTGGTTACAATGAGCAGTTCTTC
TRBJ2-7 | NA | NA | TRBV13 | CASSLSRYEQYF | TGTGCCAGCAGCTTGAGTAGGTACGAGCAGTACTTC
TRBJ2-7 | NA | NA | TRBV7-3 | CASSLGAGSPFEQYF | TGTGCCAGCAGCTTAGGGGCCGGGAGCCCATTCGAGCAGTACTTC
TRBJ2-7 | NA | TRBD2 | TRBV30 | CAWSPSLLAGGSYEQYF | TGTGCCTGGAGTCCCTCCCTCCTAGCGGGGGGTTCCTACGAGCAGTACTTC
TRBJ1-1 | once | NA | TRBV2 | CASTGALLSTEAFF | TGTGCCAGCACCGGGGCCTTACTAAGCACTGAAGCTTTCTTT
TRBJ2-7 | NA | NA | TRBV6-1 | CASSEAGGSLAEQYF | TGTGCCAGCAGTGAAGCGGGGGGATCCCTCGCCGAGCAGTACTTC
TRBJ1-4 | NA | TRBD1 | TRBV5-6 | CASSLVGQGGEKLFF | TGTGCCAGCAGCTTGGTTGGGCAGGGGGGCGAAAAACTGTTTTTT
TRBJ2-7 | few | NA | TRBV28 | CANGRGISYEQYF | TGTGCCAACGGACGGGGGATTTCCTACGAGCAGTACTTC
TRBJ2-7 | NA | NA | TRBV4-1 | CASSPSGVDEQYF | TGCGCCAGCAGCCCATCAGGGGTGGACGAGCAGTACTTC
TRBJ2-7 | once | TRBD2 | TRBV24-1 | CATRRVAGLSYEQYF | TGTGCCACCCGCCGGGTAGCGGGACTCTCCTACGAGCAGTACTTC
TRBJ2-5 | NA | NA | TRBV28 | CASSSSQGRGETQYF | TGTGCCAGCAGCTCGTCCCAGGGGAGAGGGGAGACCCAGTACTTC
TRBJ2-1 | NA | TRBD2 | TRBV29-1 | CSVKGGREDSDEQFF | TGCAGCGTGAAAGGGGGGCGGGAGGATTCAGATGAGCAGTTCTTC
TRBJ2-3 | NA | TRBD2 | TRBV10-3 | CAISPRTSGTEDTQYF | TGTGCCATCAGTCCCCGGACTAGCGGGACGGAAGATACGCAGTATTTT
TRBJ1-4 | NA | NA | TRBV2 | CASRDSNEKLFF | TGTGCCAGCAGAGACAGTAATGAAAAACTGTTTTTT
TRBJ2-3 | NA | TRBD1 | TRBV19 | CASSRQGSSTDTQYF | TGTGCCAGTAGTCGACAGGGGTCTAGCACAGATACGCAGTATTTT
TRBJ1-2 | NA | TRBD1 | TRBV7-2 | CASGTPGGHYGYTF | TGTGCCAGCGGGACTCCAGGGGGGCACTATGGCTACACCTTC
TRBJ1-1 | NA | NA | TRBV7-2 | CASSPGTSFTEAFF | TGTGCCAGCAGTCCGGGGACATCGTTCACTGAAGCTTTCTTT
TRBJ2-7 | NA | NA | TRBV21-1 | CASSPANSYEQYF | TGTGCCAGCAGCCCGGCCAACTCCTACGAGCAGTACTTC
TRBJ2-7 | NA | NA | TRBV3-1/TRBV3-2 | CASSPLGGGTYEQYF | TGTGCCAGCAGCCCCCTTGGAGGGGGAACCTACGAGCAGTACTTC
TRBJ2-1 | NA | NA | TRBV11-3 | CASSLGWKATYNEQFF | TGTGCCAGCAGCTTAGGGTGGAAGGCGACCTACAATGAGCAGTTCTTC
TRBJ2-1 | NA | TRBD1 | TRBV5-5 | CASSAGQGGFEQFF | TGTGCCAGCAGCGCTGGACAGGGTGGTTTTGAGCAGTTCTTC
TRBJ1-3 | NA | NA | TRBV5-4 | CASSNLWVVFGNTIYF | TGTGCCAGCAGCAACCTCTGGGTAGTCTTTGGAAACACCATATATTTT
TRBJ2-3 | NA | NA | TRBV6-1 | CASSEDWQSNTQYF | TGTGCCAGCAGTGAGGACTGGCAGTCGAATACGCAGTATTTT
TRBJ2-7 | NA | NA | TRBV6-5 | CASTGRIGGEQYF | TGTGCCAGCACTGGGAGGATAGGGGGCGAGCAGTACTTC
TRBJ1-1 | NA | TRBD1 | TRBV7-9 | CASSFGTGNTEAFF | TGTGCCAGCAGCTTCGGGACAGGGAACACTGAAGCTTTCTTT
TRBJ1-3 | NA | NA | TRBV28 | CASSLSWSSGNTIYF | TGTGCCAGCAGTTTATCCTGGAGCTCTGGAAACACCATATATTTT
TRBJ1-2 | NA | NA | TRBV19 | CASRPARGSNYGYTF | TGTGCCAGTAGACCAGCCCGGGGATCTAACTATGGCTACACCTTC
TRBJ1-4 | many | TRBD1 | TRBV29-1 | CSVRGLTNEKLFF | TGCAGCGTCAGGGGGCTAACTAATGAAAAACTGTTTTTT
TRBJ2-7 | NA | NA | TRBV6-5 | CASRTPYEQYF | TGTGCCAGCAGGACGCCCTACGAGCAGTACTTC
TRBJ2-1 | NA | TRBD2 | TRBV9 | CASSHQGRETYNEQFF | TGTGCCAGCAGCCACCAAGGGCGGGAGACCTACAATGAGCAGTTCTTC
TRBJ2-7 | NA | NA | TRBV2 | CASSGTMVGTGEQYF | TGTGCCAGCAGTGGGACGATGGTCGGGACGGGGGAGCAGTACTTC
TRBJ1-1 | NA | NA | TRBV28 | CASSAGGLNTEAFF | TGTGCCAGCAGTGCCGGGGGGCTTAACACTGAAGCTTTCTTT